This entry is about one T cell receptor beta chain. The antigen is unknown. This entry is derived from a study of T cell responses to AZD1222 COVID-19 vaccine. Broader study findings: Unmutated regions of variants are reportedly targeted by nearly half of spike-specific TCRs. Clonal diversity was possibly underestimated; the donors were predominantly white British and more often female. The repertoires were collected only after the peak T cell response.

Only in-frame clones appear in the TCRdb table, and some are missing; sequencing was by immunoSEQ multiplex PCR. The sample gives about 140,000 clones, approximately 95% of which show up once; approximately 0.9% is in the top ten. Germline values: CDR1 SGHVS, CDR2 FNYEAQ. The CDR3 loop spans 13 amino acids. V shed 0 bases and J shed 2 bases, with 5 bases lying between them. This sequence was found in an adult in good health. This sample comprised peripheral blood, obtained on day 0 of MenACWY control vaccination. The chain has TRBV7-6 and TRBJ2-7; D unresolved. This CDR3 is CASSLAAAYEQYF. DNA for the CDR3: TGTGCCAGCAGCTTAGCGGCAGCCTACGAGCAGTACTTC.